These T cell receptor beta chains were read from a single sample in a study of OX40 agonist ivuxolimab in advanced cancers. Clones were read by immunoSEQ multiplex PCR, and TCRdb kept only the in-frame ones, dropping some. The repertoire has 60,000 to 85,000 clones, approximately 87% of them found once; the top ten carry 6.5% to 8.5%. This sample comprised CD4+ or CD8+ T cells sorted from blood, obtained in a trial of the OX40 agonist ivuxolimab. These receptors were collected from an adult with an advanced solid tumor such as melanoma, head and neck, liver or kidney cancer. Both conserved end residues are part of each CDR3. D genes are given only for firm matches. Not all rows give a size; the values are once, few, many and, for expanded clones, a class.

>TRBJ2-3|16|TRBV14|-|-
TGTGCCAGCAGCCCGCCGGGACACCGGGGCCCAGATACGCAGTATTTT
CASSPPGHRGPDTQYF
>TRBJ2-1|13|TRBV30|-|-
TGTGCCTGGAAGCAGGGTGGGGTCAATGAGCAGTTCTTC
CAWKQGGVNEQFF
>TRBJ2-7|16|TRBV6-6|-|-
TGTGCCAGCAGTTACTCCTCCAAAAGCCCCTCCTACGAGCAGTACTTC
CASSYSSKSPSYEQYF
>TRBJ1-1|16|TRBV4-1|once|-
TGCGCCAGCAGCCAAGAAGTGCGGACAGCCCGAGTTGCGGCTTTCTTT
CASSQEVRTARVAAFF
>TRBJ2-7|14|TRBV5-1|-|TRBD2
TGCGCCAGCAGCTTGGGACTAGCATACTACGAGCAGTACTTC
CASSLGLAYYEQYF
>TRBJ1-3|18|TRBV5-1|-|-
TGCGCCAGCAGCTTATGGGCCCTGGGGGCGTCGTCTGGAAACACCATATATTTT
CASSLWALGASSGNTIYF
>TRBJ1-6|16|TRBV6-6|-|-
TGTGCCAGCAGTGCCAGCCAGGCGGGATATAATTCACCCCTCCACTTT
CASSASQAGYNSPLHF
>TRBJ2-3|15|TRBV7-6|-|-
TGTGCCAGCAGCTTAGGAGTTGGGGGCACAGATACGCAGTATTTT
CASSLGVGGTDTQYF
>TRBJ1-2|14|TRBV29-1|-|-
TGCAGCGCTCTGCTAGGGACGGCTAGCTATGGCTACACCTTC
CSALLGTASYGYTF
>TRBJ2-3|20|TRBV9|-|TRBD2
TGTGCCAGCAGCCCGGGGACTAGCGGGGGGTTGTCCTCTAGCACAGATACGCAGTATTTT
CASSPGTSGGLSSSTDTQYF
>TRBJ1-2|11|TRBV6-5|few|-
TGTGCCACAGGGGAGAACTATGGCTACACCTTC
CATGENYGYTF
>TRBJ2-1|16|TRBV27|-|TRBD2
TGTGCCAGCAGCTCTTTACGCGGGAGGGCACCTTGGGAGCAGTTCTTC
CASSSLRGRAPWEQFF
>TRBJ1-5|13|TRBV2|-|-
TGTGCCAGCAGTGTGTCAGTCAATCAGCCCCAGCATTTT
CASSVSVNQPQHF
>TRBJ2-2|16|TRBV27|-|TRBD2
TGTGCCAGCAGGTTACTAGCGGGGGCGAACACCGGGGAGCTGTTTTTT
CASRLLAGANTGELFF
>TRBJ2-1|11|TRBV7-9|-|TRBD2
TGTGCCAGCAGCTTGCGGGAGGCACAGTTCTTC
CASSLREAQFF
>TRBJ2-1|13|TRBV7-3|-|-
TGTGCCAGCAGCTCCGCACAGGGAGGTGAGCAGTTCTTC
CASSSAQGGEQFF
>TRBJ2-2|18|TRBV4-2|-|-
TGTGCCAGCAGCCAAGGTCAGGGGCCTTATCCGAACACCGGGGAGCTGTTTTTT
CASSQGQGPYPNTGELFF
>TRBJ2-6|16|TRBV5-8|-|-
TGTGCCAGCAGCTTGGTCGTGAGAACTGGGGCCAACGTCCTGACTTTC
CASSLVVRTGANVLTF
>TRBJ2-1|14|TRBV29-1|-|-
TGCAGCGTTGATGGCAGGGAAGAGGAGAATGAGCAGTTCTTC
CSVDGREEENEQFF
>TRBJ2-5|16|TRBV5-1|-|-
TGCGCCAGCAGCTTTACGGGTGTGGCGACCGGAGAGACCCAGTACTTC
CASSFTGVATGETQYF
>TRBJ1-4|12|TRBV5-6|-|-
TGTGCCAGCAGCTATTTCGGGGAAAAACTGTTTTTT
CASSYFGEKLFF
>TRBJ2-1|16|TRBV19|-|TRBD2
TGTGCCAGTAGCGATCTAGCGGAAAGCTCCTACAATGAGCAGTTCTTC
CASSDLAESSYNEQFF
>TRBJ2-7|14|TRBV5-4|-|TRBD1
TGTGCCAGCAGCTTGGGACAGGGAAGGGGCGAGCAGTACTTC
CASSLGQGRGEQYF
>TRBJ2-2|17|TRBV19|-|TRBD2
TGTGCCAGTAGTATGGGGACTAGCGGGAGTGCCACCGGGGAGCTGTTTTTT
CASSMGTSGSATGELFF
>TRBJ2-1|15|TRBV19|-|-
TGTGCCAGTAGTATAGATCTAACGCCCCACAATGAGCAGTTCTTC
CASSIDLTPHNEQFF
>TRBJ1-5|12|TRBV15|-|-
TGTGCCACCAGCAGAGATTTCTCAGCCCAGCATTTT
CATSRDFSAQHF
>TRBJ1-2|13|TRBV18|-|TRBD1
TGTGCCAGCTCACGCGGGACAGGGGAGGGCTACACCTTC
CASSRGTGEGYTF
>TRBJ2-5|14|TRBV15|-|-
TGTGCCACCAGCAGACCTAACACCGAAGAGACCCAGTACTTC
CATSRPNTEETQYF
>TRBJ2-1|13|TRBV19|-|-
TGTGCCAGTAGTGAAACAGGGAACAATGAGCAGTTCTTC
CASSETGNNEQFF
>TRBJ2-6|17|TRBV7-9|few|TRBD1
TGTGCCAGCAGCCCCCGGGACAGGGACTCTGGGGCCAACGTCCTGACTTTC
CASSPRDRDSGANVLTF
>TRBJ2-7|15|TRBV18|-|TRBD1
TGTGCCAGCTCACCGGAACAGGGGGCCTCCTACGAGCAGTACTTC
CASSPEQGASYEQYF
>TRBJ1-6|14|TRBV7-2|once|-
TGTGCCAGCAGTTCACAGGGTGGTGGTTCACCCCTCCACTTT
CASSSQGGGSPLHF
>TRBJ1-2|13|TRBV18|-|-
TGTGCCAGCTCACCCGGGGTAAACTATGGCTACACCTTC
CASSPGVNYGYTF
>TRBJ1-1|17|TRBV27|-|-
TGTGCCAGCAGTTTAGAAGGGGTGGGACCGCTGAACACTGAAGCTTTCTTT
CASSLEGVGPLNTEAFF
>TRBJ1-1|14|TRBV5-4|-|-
TGTGCCAGCAGCTTGGGACAGAAGAACACTGAAGCTTTCTTT
CASSLGQKNTEAFF
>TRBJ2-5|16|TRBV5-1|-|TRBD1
TGCGCCAGCAGCTTGACCGGACAGGGGGCGGCGGAGACCCAGTACTTC
CASSLTGQGAAETQYF
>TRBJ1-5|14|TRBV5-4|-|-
TGTGCCAGCAGCTTAGACCGGGGGAATCAGCCCCAGCATTTT
CASSLDRGNQPQHF
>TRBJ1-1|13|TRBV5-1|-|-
TGCGCCAGCATGGCAGTTCCGAACACTGAAGCTTTCTTT
CASMAVPNTEAFF
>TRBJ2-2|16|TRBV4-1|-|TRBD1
TGCGCCAGCAGCCAAGCCGGGACAGGGCTCTCCGGGGAGCTGTTTTTT
CASSQAGTGLSGELFF
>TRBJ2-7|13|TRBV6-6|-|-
TGTGCCAGCAGGGATAGCCTCGGTTTAGAGCAGTACTTC
CASRDSLGLEQYF
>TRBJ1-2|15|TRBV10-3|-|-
TGTGCCATCAGTGAGATGTTGCGGGGGGCGGCTGGCTACACCTTC
CAISEMLRGAAGYTF
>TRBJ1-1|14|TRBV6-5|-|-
TGTGCCAGCAACGACGGGCCCTCGAACACTGAAGCTTTCTTT
CASNDGPSNTEAFF
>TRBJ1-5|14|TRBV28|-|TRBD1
TGTGCCAGCGTCACAGGGGGGAACAATCAGCCCCAGCATTTT
CASVTGGNNQPQHF
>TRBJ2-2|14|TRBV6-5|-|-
TGTGCCAGCAGTACTTCAGCTTCCCCCGGGGAGCTGTTTTTT
CASSTSASPGELFF
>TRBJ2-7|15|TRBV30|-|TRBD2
TGTGCCTGGAGTGTACTGGCGGGAGGGCCCTACGAGCAGTACTTC
CAWSVLAGGPYEQYF
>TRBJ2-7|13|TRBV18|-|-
TGTGCCAGCTCACTCGACAGCTCCTACGAGCAGTACTTC
CASSLDSSYEQYF
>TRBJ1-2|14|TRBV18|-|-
TGTGCCAGCTCACCAGTTGCAGGTCCGGAGGGCTACACCTTC
CASSPVAGPEGYTF
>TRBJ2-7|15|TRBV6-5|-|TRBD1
TGTGCCAGCAGTTACGGACAGGGGGCAACCTACGAGCAGTACTTC
CASSYGQGATYEQYF
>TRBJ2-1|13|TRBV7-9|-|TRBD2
TGTGCCAGCAGCTTCAGCGGGGAGGTTGAGCAGTTCTTC
CASSFSGEVEQFF
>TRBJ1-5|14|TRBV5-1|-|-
TGCGCCAGCAGCTCGGGCCCGGGCAATCAGCCCCAGCATTTT
CASSSGPGNQPQHF
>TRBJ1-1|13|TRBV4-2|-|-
TGTGCCACCGCGTACGAGGGAAGCACTGAAGCTTTCTTT
CATAYEGSTEAFF
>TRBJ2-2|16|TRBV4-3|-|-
TGCGCCAGCAGCCAAGACAGCCTTTTGACGGAGGGGGAGCTGTTTTTT
CASSQDSLLTEGELFF
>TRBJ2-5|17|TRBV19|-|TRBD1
TGTGCCAGTAGTATAGGTCTTGGACAGGGGTTGATAGAGACCCAGTACTTC
CASSIGLGQGLIETQYF
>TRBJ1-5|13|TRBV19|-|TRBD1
TGTGCCAGTAGTGGGACAGGGCGAAGGTCCCAGCATTTT
CASSGTGRRSQHF
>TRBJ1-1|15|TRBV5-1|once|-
TGCGCCAGCAGGGAGTCGGTAGGAGGTTACACTGAAGCTTTCTTT
CASRESVGGYTEAFF
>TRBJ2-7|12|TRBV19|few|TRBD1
TGTGCCAGTAGTATAAGGGACAGCGAGCAGTACTTC
CASSIRDSEQYF
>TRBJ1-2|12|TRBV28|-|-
TGTGCCAGCAGTTACCCTAACTATGGCTACACCTTC
CASSYPNYGYTF